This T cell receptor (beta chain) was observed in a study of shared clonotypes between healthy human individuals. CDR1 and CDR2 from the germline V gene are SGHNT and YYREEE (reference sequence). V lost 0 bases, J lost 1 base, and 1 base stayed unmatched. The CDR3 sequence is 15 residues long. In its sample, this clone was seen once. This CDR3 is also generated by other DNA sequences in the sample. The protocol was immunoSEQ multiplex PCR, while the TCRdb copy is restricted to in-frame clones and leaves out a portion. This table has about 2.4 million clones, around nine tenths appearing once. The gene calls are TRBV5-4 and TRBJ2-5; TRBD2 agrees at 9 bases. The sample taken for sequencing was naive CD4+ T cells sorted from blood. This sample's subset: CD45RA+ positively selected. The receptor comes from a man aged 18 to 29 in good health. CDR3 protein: CASSLGRGGQETQYF. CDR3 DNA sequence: TGTGCCAGCAGCTTGGGGCGGGGGGGCCAAGAGACCCAGTACTTC.